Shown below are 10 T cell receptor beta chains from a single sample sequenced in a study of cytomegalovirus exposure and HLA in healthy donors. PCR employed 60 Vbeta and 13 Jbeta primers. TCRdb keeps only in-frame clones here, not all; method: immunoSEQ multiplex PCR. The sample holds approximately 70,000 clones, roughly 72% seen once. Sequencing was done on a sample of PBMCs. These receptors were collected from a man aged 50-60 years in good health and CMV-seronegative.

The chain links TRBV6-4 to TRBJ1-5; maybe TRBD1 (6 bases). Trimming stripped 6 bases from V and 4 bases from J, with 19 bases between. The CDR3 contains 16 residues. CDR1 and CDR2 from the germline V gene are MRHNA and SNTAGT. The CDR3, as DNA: TGTGCCAGCAGCGCCGAACCCGGGACACCAAATCAGCCCCAGCATTTT. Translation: CASSAEPGTPNQPQHF.

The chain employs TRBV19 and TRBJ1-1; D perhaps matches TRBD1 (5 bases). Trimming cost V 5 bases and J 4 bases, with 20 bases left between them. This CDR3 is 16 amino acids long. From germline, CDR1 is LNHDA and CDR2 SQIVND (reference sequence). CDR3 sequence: CASSPIGGKGPTEAFF. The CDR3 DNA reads TGTGCCAGTAGTCCCATCGGGGGGAAGGGGCCCACTGAAGCTTTCTTT.

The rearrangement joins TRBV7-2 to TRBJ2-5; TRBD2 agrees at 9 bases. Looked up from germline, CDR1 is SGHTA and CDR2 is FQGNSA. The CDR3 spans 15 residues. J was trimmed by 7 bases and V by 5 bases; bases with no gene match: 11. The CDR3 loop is CASSRYGTSIATQYF. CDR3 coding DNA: TGTGCCAGCAGCCGGTACGGGACTAGCATTGCGACCCAGTACTTC. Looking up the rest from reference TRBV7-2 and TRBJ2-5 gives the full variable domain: GAGVSQSPSNKVTEKGKDVELRCDPISGHTALYWYRQSLGQGLEFLIYFQGNSAPDKSGLPSDRFSAERTGGSVSTLTIQRTQQEDSAVYLCASSRYGTSIATQYFGPGTRLLVL.

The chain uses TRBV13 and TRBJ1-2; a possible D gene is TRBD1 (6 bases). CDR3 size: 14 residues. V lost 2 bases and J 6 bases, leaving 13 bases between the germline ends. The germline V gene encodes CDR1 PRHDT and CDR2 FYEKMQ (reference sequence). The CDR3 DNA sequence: TGTGCCAGCAGCTTAACAGGGACCGTGGATGGCTACACCTTC. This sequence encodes CASSLTGTVDGYTF.

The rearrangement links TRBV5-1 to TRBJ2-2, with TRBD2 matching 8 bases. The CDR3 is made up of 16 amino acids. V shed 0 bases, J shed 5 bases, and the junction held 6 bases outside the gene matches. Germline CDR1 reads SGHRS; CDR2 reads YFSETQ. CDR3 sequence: CASSLVAGGSTGELFF. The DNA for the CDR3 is TGCGCCAGCAGCTTGGTTGCGGGGGGTTCTACCGGGGAGCTGTTTTTT.

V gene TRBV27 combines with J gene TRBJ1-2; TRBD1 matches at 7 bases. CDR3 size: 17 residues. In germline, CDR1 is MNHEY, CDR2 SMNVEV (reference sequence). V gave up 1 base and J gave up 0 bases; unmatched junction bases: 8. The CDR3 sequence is CASSLYSGTAANYGYTF. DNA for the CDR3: TGTGCCAGCAGTTTATACTCCGGGACAGCGGCTAACTATGGCTACACCTTC.

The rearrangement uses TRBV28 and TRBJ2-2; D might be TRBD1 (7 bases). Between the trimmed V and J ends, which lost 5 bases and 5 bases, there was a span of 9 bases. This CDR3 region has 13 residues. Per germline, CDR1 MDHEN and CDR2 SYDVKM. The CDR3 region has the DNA TGTGCCAGCAGTCCAGGGGGGACCGGGGAGCTGTTTTTT. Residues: CASSPGGTGELFF.

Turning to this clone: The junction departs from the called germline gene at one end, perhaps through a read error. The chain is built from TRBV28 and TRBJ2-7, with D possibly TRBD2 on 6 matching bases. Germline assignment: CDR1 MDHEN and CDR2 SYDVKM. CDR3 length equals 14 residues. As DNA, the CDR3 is TGTGCCAGCAGATTATACGGGAGCTCCTACGAGCAGTACTTC. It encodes CASRLYGSSYEQYF.

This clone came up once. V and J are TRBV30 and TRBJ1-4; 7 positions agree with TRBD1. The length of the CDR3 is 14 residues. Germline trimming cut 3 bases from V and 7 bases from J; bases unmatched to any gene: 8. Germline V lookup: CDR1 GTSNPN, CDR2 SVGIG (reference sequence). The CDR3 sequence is CAWSDTGAAEKLFF. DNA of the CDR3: TGTGCCTGGAGCGATACAGGGGCAGCTGAAAAACTGTTTTTT.

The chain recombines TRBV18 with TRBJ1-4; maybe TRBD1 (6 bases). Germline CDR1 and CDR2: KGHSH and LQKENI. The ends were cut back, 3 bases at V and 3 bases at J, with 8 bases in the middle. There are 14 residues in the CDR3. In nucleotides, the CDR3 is TGTGCCAGCTCACCGACAGGTCCTAATGAAAAACTGTTTTTT. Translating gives CASSPTGPNEKLFF.